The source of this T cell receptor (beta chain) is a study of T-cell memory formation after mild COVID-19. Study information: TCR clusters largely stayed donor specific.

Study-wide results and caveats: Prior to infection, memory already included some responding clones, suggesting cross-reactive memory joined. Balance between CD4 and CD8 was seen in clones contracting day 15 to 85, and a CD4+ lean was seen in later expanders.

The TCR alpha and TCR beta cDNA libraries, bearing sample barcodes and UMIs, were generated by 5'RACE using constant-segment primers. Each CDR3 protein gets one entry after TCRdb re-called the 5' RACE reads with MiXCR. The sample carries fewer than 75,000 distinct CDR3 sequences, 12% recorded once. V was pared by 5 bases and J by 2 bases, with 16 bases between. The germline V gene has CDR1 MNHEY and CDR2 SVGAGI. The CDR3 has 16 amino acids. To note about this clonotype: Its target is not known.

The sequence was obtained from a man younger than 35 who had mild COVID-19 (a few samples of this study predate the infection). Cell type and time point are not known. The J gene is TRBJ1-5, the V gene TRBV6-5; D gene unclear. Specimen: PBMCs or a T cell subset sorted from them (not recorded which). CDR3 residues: CASSPRTNLGNQPQHF. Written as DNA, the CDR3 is TGTGCCAGCAGTCCGCGGACGAACCTGGGCAATCAGCCCCAGCATTTT.